A selection of T cell receptor beta chains follows, all from one sample in a study of preoperative IRX-2 immunotherapy in early breast cancer. Profiling relied on immunoSEQ multiplex PCR, and the TCRdb table lists in-frame clones only, not all of them. Of about 89,000 clones in the sample, roughly 89% were seen once. The sequenced sample was tumor tissue, obtained after IRX-2 immunotherapy. All receptors come from a human donor with breast cancer. Both conserved end residues are part of each CDR3. The D gene is left open where the match is weak. Size is stated for part of the rows, as once, few or many counts, or as a class when the clone is expanded.

TGTGCCAGCAGCCAATTCCAGGGTTCTAACTATGGCTACACCTTC	CASSQFQGSNYGYTF	-	TRBV14	-	TRBJ1-2
TGTGCCACCAGCAGAGCTGGGGAGGGCGCTGAAGCTTTCTTT	CATSRAGEGAEAFF	-	TRBV15	-	TRBJ1-1
TGTGCCAGCAGCCCACCTACAGGAGTCGGTGAAGCTTTCTTT	CASSPPTGVGEAFF	few	TRBV7-4	-	TRBJ1-1
TGTGCCTGGATGTGGGGACAGAACACTGAAGCTTTCTTT	CAWMWGQNTEAFF	-	TRBV30	-	TRBJ1-1
TGTGCCAGTAGTGCACCCGGGACAGGGATCTACGAGCAGTACTTC	CASSAPGTGIYEQYF	-	TRBV19	TRBD1	TRBJ2-7
TGTGCCAGCACGACAGGGTCTTACCAAGAGACCCAGTACTTC	CASTTGSYQETQYF	-	TRBV28	TRBD1	TRBJ2-5
TGCGCCAGCAGCTTGGGCACCATTTCCGGGACAGGCAGTGTAGTGAACTATGGCTACACCTTC	CASSLGTISGTGSVVNYGYTF	-	TRBV5-1	TRBD1	TRBJ1-2
TGTGCCAGCAGCTTTCCCGGGGGGGTCGAAAACACCATATATTTT	CASSFPGGVENTIYF	-	TRBV7-7	-	TRBJ1-3
TGCGCCAGCAGCTTGGGGGCGGGAATCGAGACCCAGTACTTC	CASSLGAGIETQYF	-	TRBV5-1	-	TRBJ2-5
TGTGCCACCAGCGCCAAGGGGGAGGGACATGATGGCTACACCTTC	CATSAKGEGHDGYTF	-	TRBV15	-	TRBJ1-2
TGCGCCAGCAGCTTGGAGGTTTCCAGGAACGGTGGCTACACCTTC	CASSLEVSRNGGYTF	-	TRBV5-1	-	TRBJ1-2
TGTGCCACCAGCAGGACCGATTCCGGGACAGGGCTCCCCTACGAGCAGTACTTC	CATSRTDSGTGLPYEQYF	-	TRBV15	TRBD1	TRBJ2-7
TGTGCCAGCAGTTTCGTGGGGAGTGGGAGTTACTATGGCTACACCTTC	CASSFVGSGSYYGYTF	-	TRBV28	-	TRBJ1-2
TGTGCCAGCAGTTTTCCACAGGGCAGCACAGATACGCAGTATTTT	CASSFPQGSTDTQYF	-	TRBV28	-	TRBJ2-3
TGCAGCGCCGGGGACAGGGGGCGTAATCAGCCCCAGCATTTT	CSAGDRGRNQPQHF	-	TRBV29-1	TRBD1	TRBJ1-5
TGTCCCAACCCGGGACAGAAAATCTACGAGCAGTACTTC	CPNPGQKIYEQYF	-	TRBV7-1	TRBD1	TRBJ2-7
TGTGCCAAAGGCGCATCTGGGGCCAACGTCCTGACTTTC	CAKGASGANVLTF	-	TRBV9	-	TRBJ2-6
TGTGCCAGTAGTATTGGTCACAGCAACACTGAAGCTTTCTTT	CASSIGHSNTEAFF	few	TRBV19	-	TRBJ1-1
TGTGCCAGCAGCCTGGGGCACGACATTCAGTACTTC	CASSLGHDIQYF	-	TRBV14	-	TRBJ2-4
TGTGCCAGCAGCACCCCGGGGGGGCTGACTGAAGCTTTCTTT	CASSTPGGLTEAFF	-	TRBV7-7	-	TRBJ1-1
TGTGCCAGCAGCTCAACCGGGACGAGAATCTCCTACGAGCAGTACTTC	CASSSTGTRISYEQYF	-	TRBV28	-	TRBJ2-7
TGTGCCAGCAGCTTAAAAATAGGATCTAACGAGCAGTACTTC	CASSLKIGSNEQYF	-	TRBV7-1	-	TRBJ2-7
TGTGCCAGCTCACCACGGCGGGACTCCCGGACCTATGGCTACACCTTC	CASSPRRDSRTYGYTF	-	TRBV18	-	TRBJ1-2
TGTGCCAGCAGCCGCGGGGCAGGGCAAGACTACGGCTACACCTTC	CASSRGAGQDYGYTF	once	TRBV9	-	TRBJ1-2
TGTGCCACCAGCAGAGAATCTTTCTACGTCGGACAAAGTGAAGCTTTCTTT	CATSRESFYVGQSEAFF	-	TRBV15	-	TRBJ1-1
TGTGCCAGCAGTTTAGTGGGGCGACCTAATGAAAAACTGTTTTTT	CASSLVGRPNEKLFF	-	TRBV28	-	TRBJ1-4
TGTGCCAGCAGATCTCAGGGGGCCGGAGGCTACACCTTC	CASRSQGAGGYTF	once	TRBV6-8	TRBD1	TRBJ1-2
TGTGCCAGCTCACCGCGACAGGGGGCCTCCTACGAGCAGTACTTC	CASSPRQGASYEQYF	-	TRBV18	TRBD1	TRBJ2-7
TGTGCCAGCAGCACCGACAGGCGGGGGGGGACTGAAGCTTTCTTT	CASSTDRRGGTEAFF	few	TRBV28	-	TRBJ1-1
TGTGCCACCAGCAGAGAAAGGCGACAGAACTATGGCTACACCTTC	CATSRERRQNYGYTF	-	TRBV15	-	TRBJ1-2
TGCGCCAGCAGCTTGTCCGGCTTGCCGGCTGGCGAGCAGTACTTC	CASSLSGLPAGEQYF	-	TRBV5-1	-	TRBJ2-7
TGCGCCAGCAGCTCGGGGCCCCGGGTTCCTGAAGCTTTCTTT	CASSSGPRVPEAFF	once	TRBV5-1	-	TRBJ1-1
TGTGCCAGCAGCCAGAGCTTGGGAGGTCCCGGGGAGCTGTTTTTT	CASSQSLGGPGELFF	-	TRBV6-7	-	TRBJ2-2
TGTGCCAGCAGCTTAGGGGGGGAAACCTACGAGCAGTACTTC	CASSLGGETYEQYF	-	TRBV7-6	-	TRBJ2-7
TGTGCCAGCAGTCCAATACCGCAGGGGGCACAAGAGACCCAGTACTTC	CASSPIPQGAQETQYF	-	TRBV27	TRBD1	TRBJ2-5
TGTGCCAGCGGGGATTGGGACAACCTCAATTCACCCCTCCACTTT	CASGDWDNLNSPLHF	-	TRBV6-8	-	TRBJ1-6
TGTGCCAGCAGCGATAGCGGGGGGGGCGGCACAGATACGCAGTATTTT	CASSDSGGGGTDTQYF	few	TRBV6-4	TRBD2	TRBJ2-3
TGTGCCAGCAGGCTAACCGACCCGGCGTCATACGAGCAGTACTTC	CASRLTDPASYEQYF	-	TRBV28	-	TRBJ2-7
TGCGCCAGCAGCCGGGGGCAGGGGCCTTTGACTGAGCAGTTCTTC	CASSRGQGPLTEQFF	-	TRBV1	-	TRBJ2-1
TGTGCCAGTATAAAGACCGGGACAAGAGGAAATCAGCCCCAGCATTTT	CASIKTGTRGNQPQHF	-	TRBV6-8	-	TRBJ1-5
TGTGCCAGCAGCTTAGTGGTAGCGGGGCTTCTTGATACGCAGTATTTT	CASSLVVAGLLDTQYF	-	TRBV11-3	TRBD2	TRBJ2-3
TGTGCCAGCTCCCGCGGACAAGATGAAAAACTGTTTTTT	CASSRGQDEKLFF	-	TRBV18	-	TRBJ1-4
TGTGCCTGGAGTGATCGGGGGTACTCTGGAAACACCATATATTTT	CAWSDRGYSGNTIYF	-	TRBV30	-	TRBJ1-3
TGTGCCAGCTCACCAAGTCTATCAAAGGGACATAACACTGAAGCTTTCTTT	CASSPSLSKGHNTEAFF	once	TRBV18	-	TRBJ1-1
TGTGCCAGCTCACCAGGAACAGGGCTAAATGAGCCCCAGCATTTT	CASSPGTGLNEPQHF	-	TRBV18	-	TRBJ1-5
TGTGCCAGTAGTATAAAGGTCCAGGGTTCTCAGCCCCAGCATTTT	CASSIKVQGSQPQHF	-	TRBV19	-	TRBJ1-5
TGTGCCAGCAGCCAAGCGGGGACTAGCGGTATCTACGAGCAGTACTTC	CASSQAGTSGIYEQYF	-	TRBV14	TRBD2	TRBJ2-7
TGTGCCTGGAGGGGAAGGTTGGGAGAAAAACTGTTTTTT	CAWRGRLGEKLFF	-	TRBV30	-	TRBJ1-4
TGCGCCAGCAGCCCGTCTGGATTCTCTGGAAACACCATATATTTT	CASSPSGFSGNTIYF	-	TRBV4-1	-	TRBJ1-3
TGTGCCAGCAGCTCCGGGACTAGCGGGAGGAGTGAGCAGTTCTTC	CASSSGTSGRSEQFF	-	TRBV7-7	TRBD2	TRBJ2-1
TGTGCCAGCAGCTTTTCGGCCAACACTGAAGCTTTCTTT	CASSFSANTEAFF	-	TRBV7-4	-	TRBJ1-1
TGTGCCAGCAGCCCTACCCAGGGAGGCGATGAAAAACTGTTTTTT	CASSPTQGGDEKLFF	-	TRBV28	-	TRBJ1-4
TGCAGCGTCGGACTAGCTTCGTATGAGCAGTTCTTC	CSVGLASYEQFF	-	TRBV29-1	TRBD2	TRBJ2-1
TGTGCCAGCAGATCAGGGTTGGGCTCACCCCTCCACTTT	CASRSGLGSPLHF	once	TRBV28	-	TRBJ1-6
TGCGCCAGCGGGGGACAGGGTTCCTACGAGCAGTACTTC	CASGGQGSYEQYF	-	TRBV10-2	TRBD1	TRBJ2-7
TGTGCCAGCTCACCATACGGACAAGGCAATGGCGGGGAGCTGTTTTTT	CASSPYGQGNGGELFF	-	TRBV18	-	TRBJ2-2
TGTGCCAGCAGTAGACAGGACACAGATACGCAGTATTTT	CASSRQDTDTQYF	-	TRBV28	-	TRBJ2-3
TGTGCCAGCAGCGGTGGCAGGGGAGCATTTAACACTGAAGCTTTCTTT	CASSGGRGAFNTEAFF	once	TRBV7-6	-	TRBJ1-1
TGTGCCAGCAGTTTACCCGGGACAGGGAGCTACGAGCAGTACTTC	CASSLPGTGSYEQYF	once	TRBV28	TRBD1	TRBJ2-7
TGTGCCAGTAGTCAGGGGTTAAATGAAAAACTGTTTTTT	CASSQGLNEKLFF	-	TRBV19	-	TRBJ1-4